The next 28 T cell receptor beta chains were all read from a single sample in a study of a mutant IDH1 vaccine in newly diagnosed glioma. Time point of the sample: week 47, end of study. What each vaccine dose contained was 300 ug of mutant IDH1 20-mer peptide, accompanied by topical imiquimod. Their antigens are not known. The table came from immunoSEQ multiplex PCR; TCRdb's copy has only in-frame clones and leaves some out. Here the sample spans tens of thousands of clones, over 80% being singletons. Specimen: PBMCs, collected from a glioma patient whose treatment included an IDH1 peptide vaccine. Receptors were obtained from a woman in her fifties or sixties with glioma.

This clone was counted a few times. The CDR3 loop is CSARAGEKLFF. The DNA for the CDR3 is TGCAGTGCTAGGGCCGGCGAAAAACTGTTTTTT. The chain uses TRBV20-1 and TRBJ1-4; D gene ambiguous. This CDR3 is 11 amino acids long. Trimming pared 3 bases from V and 8 bases from J, leaving 7 bases between. CDR1 DFQATT and CDR2 SNEGSKA come from the germline V gene (reference sequence).

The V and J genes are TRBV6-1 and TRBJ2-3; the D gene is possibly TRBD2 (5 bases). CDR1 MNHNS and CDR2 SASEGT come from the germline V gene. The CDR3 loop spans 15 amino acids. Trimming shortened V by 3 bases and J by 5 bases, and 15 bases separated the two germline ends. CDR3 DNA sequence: TGTGCCAGCAGTGAGGGGAGCAGGCAAATAGATACGCAGTATTTT. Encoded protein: CASSEGSRQIDTQYF.

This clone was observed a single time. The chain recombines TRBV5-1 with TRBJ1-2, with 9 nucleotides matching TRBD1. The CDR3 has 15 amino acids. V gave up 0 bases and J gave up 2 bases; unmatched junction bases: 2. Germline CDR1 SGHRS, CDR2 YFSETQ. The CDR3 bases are TGCGCCAGCAGCTTGGGGACAGGGGCCAACTATGGCTACACCTTC. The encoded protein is CASSLGTGANYGYTF.

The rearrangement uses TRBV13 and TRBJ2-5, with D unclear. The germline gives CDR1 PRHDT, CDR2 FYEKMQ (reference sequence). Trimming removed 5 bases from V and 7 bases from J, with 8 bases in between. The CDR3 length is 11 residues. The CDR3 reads CASSTQWTQYF. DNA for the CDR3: TGTGCCAGCAGCACGCAGTGGACCCAGTACTTC.

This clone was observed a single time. The CDR3 spells CASSLRGSDTQYF. CDR3 nucleotide sequence: TGTGCCAGCAGCTTGAGGGGTTCAGATACGCAGTATTTT. The chain employs TRBV5-8 and TRBJ2-3, with a possible D match to TRBD1 (5 bases). The germline V gene encodes CDR1 SGHTS and CDR2 YDEGEE. This CDR3 comprises 13 residues. Trimming shortened V by 1 base and J by 4 bases, and 7 bases separated the two germline ends.

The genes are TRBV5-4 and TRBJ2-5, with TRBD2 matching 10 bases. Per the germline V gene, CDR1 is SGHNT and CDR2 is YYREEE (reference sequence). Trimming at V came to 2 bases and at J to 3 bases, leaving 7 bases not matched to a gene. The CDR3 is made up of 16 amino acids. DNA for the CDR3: TGTGCCAGCAGCTTATCCACTAGCGGGGACGAAGAGACCCAGTACTTC. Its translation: CASSLSTSGDEETQYF. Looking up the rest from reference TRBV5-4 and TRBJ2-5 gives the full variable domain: ETGVTQSPTHLIKTRGQQVTLRCSSQSGHNTVSWYQQALGQGPQFIFQYYREEENGRGNFPPRFSGLQFPNYSSELNVNALELDDSALYLCASSLSTSGDEETQYFGPGTRLLVL.

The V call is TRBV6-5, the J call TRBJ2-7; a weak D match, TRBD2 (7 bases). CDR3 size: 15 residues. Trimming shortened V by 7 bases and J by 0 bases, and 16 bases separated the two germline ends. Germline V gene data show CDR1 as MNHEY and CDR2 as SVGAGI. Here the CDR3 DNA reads TGTGCCAGCACCTCTCGTAGGGGGGGCTCCTACGAGCAGTACTTC. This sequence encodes CASTSRRGGSYEQYF.

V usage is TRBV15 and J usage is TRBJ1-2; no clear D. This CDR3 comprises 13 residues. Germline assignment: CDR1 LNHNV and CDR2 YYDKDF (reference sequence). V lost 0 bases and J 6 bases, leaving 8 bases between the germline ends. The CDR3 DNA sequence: TGTGCCACCAGCAGAGATCCCTTTGATGGCTACACCTTC. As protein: CATSRDPFDGYTF.

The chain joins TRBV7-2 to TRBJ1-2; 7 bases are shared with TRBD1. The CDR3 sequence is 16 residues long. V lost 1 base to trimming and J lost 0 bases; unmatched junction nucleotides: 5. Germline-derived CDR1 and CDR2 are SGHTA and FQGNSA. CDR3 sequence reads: CASSLVAGGANYGYTF. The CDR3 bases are TGTGCCAGCAGCTTAGTCGCAGGGGGGGCTAACTATGGCTACACCTTC.

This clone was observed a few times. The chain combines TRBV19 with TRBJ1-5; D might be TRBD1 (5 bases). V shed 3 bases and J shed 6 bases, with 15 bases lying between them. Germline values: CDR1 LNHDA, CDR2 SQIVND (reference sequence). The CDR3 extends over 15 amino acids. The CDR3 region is CASSMSGRVGQPQHF. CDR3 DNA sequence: TGTGCCAGTAGTATGTCTGGCAGGGTAGGTCAGCCCCAGCATTTT.

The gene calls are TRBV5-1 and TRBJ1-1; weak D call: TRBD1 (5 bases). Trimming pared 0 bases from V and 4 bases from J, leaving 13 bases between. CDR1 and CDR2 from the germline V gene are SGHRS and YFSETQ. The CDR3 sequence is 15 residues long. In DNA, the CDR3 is TGCGCCAGCAGCTTGGCCGGGGGGTCCCGCACTGAAGCTTTCTTT. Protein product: CASSLAGGSRTEAFF.

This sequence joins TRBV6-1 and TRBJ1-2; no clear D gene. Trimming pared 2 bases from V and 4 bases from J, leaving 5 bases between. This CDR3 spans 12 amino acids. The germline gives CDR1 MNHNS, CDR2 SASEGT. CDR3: CASSEPGYGYTF. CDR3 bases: TGTGCCAGCAGTGAACCGGGCTATGGCTACACCTTC.

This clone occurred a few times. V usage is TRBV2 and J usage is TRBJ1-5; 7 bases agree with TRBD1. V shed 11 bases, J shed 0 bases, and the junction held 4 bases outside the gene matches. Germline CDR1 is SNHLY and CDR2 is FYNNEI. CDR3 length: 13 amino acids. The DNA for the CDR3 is TGTGCCGGCGGGACAGATAGCAATCAGCCCCAGCATTTT. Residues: CAGGTDSNQPQHF.

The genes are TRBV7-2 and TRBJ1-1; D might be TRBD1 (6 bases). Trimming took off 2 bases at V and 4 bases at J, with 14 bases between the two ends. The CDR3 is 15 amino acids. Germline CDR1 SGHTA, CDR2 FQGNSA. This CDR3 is CASSLFPTGATEAFF. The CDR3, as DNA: TGTGCCAGCAGCTTATTTCCGACAGGCGCCACTGAAGCTTTCTTT.

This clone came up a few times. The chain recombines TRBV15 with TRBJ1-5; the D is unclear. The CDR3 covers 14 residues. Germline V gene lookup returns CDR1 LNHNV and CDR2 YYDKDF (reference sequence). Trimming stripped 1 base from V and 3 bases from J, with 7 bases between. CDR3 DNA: TGTGCCACCAGCAGAGGGCAGAACAATCAGCCCCAGCATTTT. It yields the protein CATSRGQNNQPQHF.

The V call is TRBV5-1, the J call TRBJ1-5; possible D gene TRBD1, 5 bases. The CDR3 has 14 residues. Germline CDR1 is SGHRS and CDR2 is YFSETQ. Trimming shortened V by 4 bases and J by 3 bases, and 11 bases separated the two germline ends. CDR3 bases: TGCGCCAGCAGCCGCGACAGCATCAATCAGCCCCAGCATTTT. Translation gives CASSRDSINQPQHF.

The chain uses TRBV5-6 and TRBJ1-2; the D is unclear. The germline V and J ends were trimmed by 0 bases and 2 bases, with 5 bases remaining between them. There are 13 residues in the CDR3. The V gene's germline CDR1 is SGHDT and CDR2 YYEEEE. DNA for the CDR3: TGTGCCAGCAGCTTGGCCGACAACTATGGCTACACCTTC. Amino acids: CASSLADNYGYTF.

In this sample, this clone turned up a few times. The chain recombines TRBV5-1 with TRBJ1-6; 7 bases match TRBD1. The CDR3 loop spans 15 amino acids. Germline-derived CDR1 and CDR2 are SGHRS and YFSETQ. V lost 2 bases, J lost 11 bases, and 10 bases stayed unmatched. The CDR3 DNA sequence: TGCGCCAGCAGCTTTTATGGGGACAGTTATACACCCCTCCACTTT. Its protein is CASSFYGDSYTPLHF.

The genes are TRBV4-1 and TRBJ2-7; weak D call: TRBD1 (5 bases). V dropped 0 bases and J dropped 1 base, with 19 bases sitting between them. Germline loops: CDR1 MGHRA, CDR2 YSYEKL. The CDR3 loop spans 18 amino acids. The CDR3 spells CASSQDGAGSGISYEQYF. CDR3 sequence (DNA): TGCGCCAGCAGCCAAGATGGGGCAGGGTCCGGTATTTCCTACGAGCAGTACTTC.

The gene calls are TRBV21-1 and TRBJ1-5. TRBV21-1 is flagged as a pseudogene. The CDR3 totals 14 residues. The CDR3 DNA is TGTGCCAGCAGCAAAGCAGGGCCGTGGCAGCCCCAGCATTTT. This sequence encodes CASSKAGPWQPQHF.

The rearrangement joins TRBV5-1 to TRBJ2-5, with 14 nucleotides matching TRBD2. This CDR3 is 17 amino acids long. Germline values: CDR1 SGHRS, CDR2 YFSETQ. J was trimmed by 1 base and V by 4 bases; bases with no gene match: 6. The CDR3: CASSTGLAGEGQETQYF. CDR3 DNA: TGCGCCAGCAGCACGGGACTAGCGGGGGAGGGCCAAGAGACCCAGTACTTC.

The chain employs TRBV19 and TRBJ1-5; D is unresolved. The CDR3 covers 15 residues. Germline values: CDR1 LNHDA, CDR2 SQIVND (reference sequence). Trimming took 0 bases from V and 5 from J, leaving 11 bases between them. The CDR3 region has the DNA TGTGCCAGTAGTATAGATCAGGCCGCTTATCAGCCCCAGCATTTT. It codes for CASSIDQAAYQPQHF.

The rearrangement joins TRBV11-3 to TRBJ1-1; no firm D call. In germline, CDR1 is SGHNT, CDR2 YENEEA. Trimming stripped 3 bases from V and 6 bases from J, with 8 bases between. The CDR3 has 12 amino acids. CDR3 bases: TGTGCCAGCAGCTTTAGAAGGGCTGAAGCTTTCTTT. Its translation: CASSFRRAEAFF.

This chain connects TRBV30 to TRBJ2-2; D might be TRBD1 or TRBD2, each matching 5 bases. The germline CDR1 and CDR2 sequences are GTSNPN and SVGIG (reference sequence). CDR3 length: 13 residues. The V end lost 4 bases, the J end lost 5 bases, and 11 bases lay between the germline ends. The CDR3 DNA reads TGTGCCTGGACTTGGGGGAGTACCGGGGAGCTGTTTTTT. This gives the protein CAWTWGSTGELFF.

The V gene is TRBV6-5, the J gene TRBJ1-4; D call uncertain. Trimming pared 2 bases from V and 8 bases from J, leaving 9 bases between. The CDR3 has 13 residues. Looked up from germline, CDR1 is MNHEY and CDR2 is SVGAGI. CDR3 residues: CASSYNYGEKLFF. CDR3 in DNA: TGTGCCAGCAGTTACAATTACGGAGAAAAACTGTTTTTT.

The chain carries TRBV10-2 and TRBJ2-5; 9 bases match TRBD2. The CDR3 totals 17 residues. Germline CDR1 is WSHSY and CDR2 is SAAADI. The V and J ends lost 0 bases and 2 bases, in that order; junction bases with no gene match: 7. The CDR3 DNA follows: TGCGCCAGCAGTGAGTCTAGCGGGGGCCCCTTTCAAGAGACCCAGTACTTC. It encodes CASSESSGGPFQETQYF.

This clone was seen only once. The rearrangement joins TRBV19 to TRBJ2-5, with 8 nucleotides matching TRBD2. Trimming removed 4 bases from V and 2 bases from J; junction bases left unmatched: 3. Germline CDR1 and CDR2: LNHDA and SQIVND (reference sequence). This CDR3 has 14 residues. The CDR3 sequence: CASSTLAVQETQYF. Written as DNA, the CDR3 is TGTGCCAGTAGTACACTAGCGGTACAAGAGACCCAGTACTTC.

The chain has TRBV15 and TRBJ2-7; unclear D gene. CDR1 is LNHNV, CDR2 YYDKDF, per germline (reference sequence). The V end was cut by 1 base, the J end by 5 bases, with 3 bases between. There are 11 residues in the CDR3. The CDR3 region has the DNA TGTGCCACCAGCAGAGTCAACGAGCAGTACTTC. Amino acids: CATSRVNEQYF.